This passage covers 26 T cell receptor beta chains from one sample sequenced in a study of shared clonotypes between healthy human individuals. Some clones are missing from TCRdb's copy, which holds only in-frame ones; the method was immunoSEQ multiplex PCR. The table records over 2 million clones, roughly 94% of them present only once. The specimen was naive CD4+ T cells sorted from blood. Subset denoted: CD45RA+ positively selected. The receptors shown here come from a man younger than 35 in good health.

The chain combines TRBV29-1 with TRBJ2-5, with D possibly matching TRBD2 (5 bases). Germline V gene lookup returns CDR1 SQVTM and CDR2 ANQGSEA. This CDR3 spans 11 amino acids. V lost 6 bases to trimming and J lost 5 bases, with 10 bases between them. The CDR3 is CSVEQRETQYF. The CDR3 coding sequence is TGCAGCGTGGAACAGCGGGAGACCCAGTACTTC.

This clone was observed a single time. This chain joins TRBV10-1 and TRBJ2-1; TRBD2 might be the D (6 bases). The CDR3 contains 14 residues. Germline CDR1 and CDR2: WNHNN and SYGVQD (reference sequence). V lost 2 bases and J lost 7, with 12 bases in between. The CDR3 is CASSEAGRSNEQFF. The CDR3 DNA reads TGCGCCAGCAGTGAGGCGGGACGGTCTAATGAGCAGTTCTTC.

The V call is TRBV6-5, the J call TRBJ1-1; 7 nucleotides match TRBD1. Per the germline V gene, CDR1 is MNHEY and CDR2 is SVGAGI. V lost 0 bases, J lost 7 bases, and 5 bases stayed unmatched. CDR3 size: 14 residues. This CDR3 is CASSYSDRHLEAFF. For the CDR3, the DNA is TGTGCCAGCAGTTACTCGGACAGGCACCTTGAAGCTTTCTTT.

This clone was counted only a few times. The chain uses TRBV6-7 and TRBJ1-2; 7 bases fit TRBD1. TRBV6-7 is recorded as an ORF, its role being uncertain. V gave up 5 bases and J gave up 1 base; unmatched junction bases: 4. The CDR3 has 14 amino acids. CDR3 bases: TGTGCCAGCAGTAGACAGGGTGATAACTATGGCTACACCTTC. It encodes CASSRQGDNYGYTF.

As DNA, the CDR3 is TGTGCCAGCAGGATAGACACGCACTCCTACAATGAGCAGTTCTTC. Protein: CASRIDTHSYNEQFF. The chain joins TRBV6-1 to TRBJ2-1; D is unclear. CDR1 and CDR2 from the germline V gene are MNHNS and SASEGT. The V gene lost 6 bases and the J gene lost 0 bases, with 12 bases spanning the gap. The length of the CDR3 is 15 residues.

The chain is built from TRBV7-2 and TRBJ1-1, with D possibly TRBD1 on 6 matching bases. Germline CDR1 is SGHTA and CDR2 is FQGNSA. The CDR3 sequence is 12 residues long. Trimming left V 5 bases short and J 7 bases short, with 11 bases between. The CDR3 region is CASSQGRVEAFF. CDR3 sequence (DNA): TGTGCCAGCAGCCAGGGGCGTGTTGAAGCTTTCTTT.

This chain connects TRBV10-3 to TRBJ1-5, with TRBD1 as a possible D gene (5 bases). The length of the CDR3 is 15 residues. Trimming cost V 0 bases and J 7 bases, with 13 bases left between them. From germline, CDR1 is ENHRY and CDR2 SYGVKD. The CDR3 here is CAISESGGVSQPQHF. CDR3 DNA: TGTGCCATCAGTGAGTCGGGGGGGGTATCGCAGCCCCAGCATTTT.

V is TRBV28 and J is TRBJ1-5; 9 bases line up with TRBD1. This CDR3 has 11 residues. With 11 bases clipped from V and 9 bases from J, the junction kept 5 bases outside the gene matches. The germline V gene encodes CDR1 MDHEN and CDR2 SYDVKM. CDR3 DNA: TGTGCCGTACAGGGGGCGTTGCCCCAGCATTTT. Its protein product is CAVQGALPQHF.

This sequence joins TRBV18 and TRBJ1-2; D uncertain. Germline CDR1 reads KGHSH; CDR2 reads LQKENI. The CDR3 is 12 residues long. V lost 2 bases and J lost 8, with 9 bases in between. DNA of the CDR3: TGTGCCAGCTCACCAATAAGTTTCGGCTACACCTTC. Translated: CASSPISFGYTF.

This clone has a single count. The V and J genes are TRBV9 and TRBJ2-7; perhaps TRBD2 as D (6 bases). The CDR3 totals 15 residues. CDR1 and CDR2 from the germline V gene are SGDLS and YYNGEE. Deletions cut 0 bases from V and 6 bases from J, with 16 bases between. Here the CDR3 DNA reads TGTGCCAGCAGCGTAGCAGGAGGCCTGGGGGGCGAGCAGTACTTC. Protein: CASSVAGGLGGEQYF.

The genes are TRBV5-4 and TRBJ2-7; TRBD1 might be the D (6 bases). Germline V CDR1 and CDR2: SGHNT, YYREEE (reference sequence). The CDR3 extends over 13 amino acids. The V end was cut by 4 bases, the J end by 7 bases, with 15 bases between. The CDR3 loop is CASSELDSQEQYF. DNA of the CDR3: TGTGCCAGCAGCGAATTGGACAGCCAGGAGCAGTACTTC.

The chain has TRBV18 and TRBJ2-3; D is unresolved. V lost 2 bases and J 9 bases, leaving 9 bases between the germline ends. CDR1 and CDR2 (germline): KGHSH, LQKENI. CDR3 length equals 12 residues. This CDR3 reads CASSPNGETQYF. DNA for the CDR3: TGTGCCAGCTCACCAAATGGGGAAACGCAGTATTTT. Full variable domain (remainder filled in from reference TRBV18 and TRBJ2-3): NAGVMQNPRHLVRRRGQEARLRCSPMKGHSHVYWYRQLPEEGLKFMVYLQKENIIDESGMPKERFSAEFPKEGPSILRIQQVVRGDSAAYFCASSPNGETQYFGPGTRLTVL.

This chain uses TRBV5-1 with TRBJ1-2; D is undetermined. V lost 4 bases and J lost 4, with 17 bases in between. In germline, CDR1 is SGHRS, CDR2 YFSETQ. This CDR3 is 15 amino acids long. CDR3 in DNA: TGCGCCAGCAGCCCCGGAGGGCAGGAGCCCTATGGCTACACCTTC. Protein product: CASSPGGQEPYGYTF. The variable domain in full, completed from reference TRBV5-1 and TRBJ1-2, reads KAGVTQTPRYLIKTRGQQVTLSCSPISGHRSVSWYQQTPGQGLQFLFEYFSETQRNKGNFPGRFSGRQFSNSRSEMNVSTLELGDSALYLCASSPGGQEPYGYTFGSGTRLTVV.

V is TRBV7-9 and J is TRBJ1-1, with a possible D match to TRBD1 (6 bases). The germline gives CDR1 SEHNR, CDR2 FQNEAQ (reference sequence). This CDR3 contains 14 residues. Trimming took off 1 base at V and 4 bases at J, with 10 bases between the two ends. CDR3 protein: CASSLEGGPTEAFF. The CDR3 nucleotides read TGTGCCAGCAGCTTAGAGGGGGGACCCACTGAAGCTTTCTTT. The full variable domain, completed using reference TRBV7-9 and TRBJ1-1, is DTGVSQNPRHKITKRGQNVTFRCDPISEHNRLYWYRQTLGQGPEFLTYFQNEAQLEKSRLLSDRFSAERPKGSFSTLEIQRTEQGDSAMYLCASSLEGGPTEAFFGQGTRLTVV.

CDR3 protein: CASSAMTSGRNPRYNEQFF. The CDR3 DNA reads TGTGCCAGCAGCGCCATGACTAGCGGGAGAAACCCGCGATACAATGAGCAGTTCTTC. The genes are TRBV7-9 and TRBJ2-1, with 12 nucleotides matching TRBD2. Germline trimming cut 5 bases from V and 4 bases from J; bases unmatched to any gene: 15. Germline V gene sequence: CDR1 SEHNR, CDR2 FQNEAQ (reference sequence). This CDR3 spans 19 amino acids.

V and J are TRBV27 and TRBJ1-5; 7 bases map to TRBD1. Germline-derived CDR1 and CDR2 are MNHEY and SMNVEV (reference sequence). CDR3 size: 18 residues. V lost 2 bases, J lost 2 bases, and 12 bases stayed unmatched. DNA for the CDR3: TGTGCCAGCAGTTTAGGGCGAGAGGGGGCTACTGGCAATCAGCCCCAGCATTTT. Its protein product is CASSLGREGATGNQPQHF.

V is TRBV20-1 and J is TRBJ2-7, with D possibly being TRBD2 (6 bases). Germline V gives CDR1 DFQATT, CDR2 SNEGSKA (reference sequence). The CDR3 contains 11 residues. V was pared by 4 bases and J by 6 bases, with 10 bases between. The CDR3 reads CSATRGAEQYF. In nucleotides, the CDR3 is TGCAGTGCTACCCGCGGGGCCGAGCAGTACTTC.

J is TRBJ1-4 and V is TRBV30, with D possibly being TRBD1 (6 bases). The CDR3 length is 13 residues. In germline, CDR1 is GTSNPN, CDR2 SVGIG (reference sequence). The CDR3 loop reads CAYRVEANEKLFF. The CDR3 bases are TGTGCGTACAGGGTAGAGGCTAATGAAAAACTGTTTTTT.

Notes on this clone: This clone may be a read error of a much larger clone one base away. Distinct nucleotide sequences in the sample also encode this CDR3. CDR3 coding DNA: TGTGCCAGCAGCTATCAAGAGACCCAGTACTTC. It yields the protein CASSYQETQYF. The rearrangement links TRBV5-4 to TRBJ2-5, with no clear D. V was cut by 3 bases and J by 2 bases, with 2 bases left in between. Germline values: CDR1 SGHNT, CDR2 YYREEE (reference sequence). The CDR3 covers 11 residues.

The chain joins TRBV7-9 to TRBJ1-3; D is perhaps TRBD1 (5 bases). The germline gives CDR1 SEHNR, CDR2 FQNEAQ (reference sequence). The length of the CDR3 is 14 residues. V lost 5 bases and J lost 4, with 12 bases in between. The CDR3 DNA sequence: TGTGCCAGCAGCACCCGGGGGGGAGGAAACACCATATATTTT. It is translated as CASSTRGGGNTIYF.

This chain joins TRBV7-9 and TRBJ2-3, with D possibly called TRBD1 or TRBD2 (6 bases each). The CDR3 is made up of 16 amino acids. The V gene lost 0 bases and the J gene lost 6 bases, with 16 bases spanning the gap. Germline assignment: CDR1 SEHNR and CDR2 FQNEAQ (reference sequence). The CDR3 is CASSLAGLPQGDTQYF. CDR3 sequence (DNA): TGTGCCAGCAGCTTAGCTGGACTACCCCAGGGGGATACGCAGTATTTT.

J is TRBJ2-1 and V is TRBV20-1, with D perhaps TRBD2 (5 bases). The CDR3 contains 11 residues. Trimming removed 3 bases at V and 11 bases at J, with 11 bases between. Germline CDR1 reads DFQATT; CDR2 reads SNEGSKA (reference sequence). CDR3 protein: CSAREDTKQFF. The CDR3 coding sequence is TGCAGTGCTAGGGAGGATACAAAGCAGTTCTTC.

The rearrangement links TRBV10-3 to TRBJ1-6; maybe TRBD1 (5 bases). This CDR3 spans 14 amino acids. In germline, CDR1 is ENHRY, CDR2 SYGVKD. The V gene lost 10 bases and the J gene lost 2 bases, with 12 bases spanning the gap. The CDR3 coding sequence is TGTGCCACCGCACAGGAACCCTATAATTCACCCCTCCACTTT. It specifies CATAQEPYNSPLHF.

This clone has only one observation. This same CDR3 is encoded by further DNA sequences in the sample. This sequence joins TRBV29-1 and TRBJ1-1; no clear D gene. CDR1 is SQVTM, CDR2 ANQGSEA, per germline. V lost 4 bases, J lost 1 base, and 4 bases lay in between. The CDR3 totals 11 residues. The DNA for the CDR3 is TGCAGCGTTGCCCGGAACACTGAAGCTTTCTTT. It translates to CSVARNTEAFF.

The J gene is TRBJ1-1, the V gene TRBV4-3, with D perhaps matching TRBD1 (5 bases). V shed 1 base and J shed 7 bases, with 16 bases lying between them. Germline CDR1 is LGHNA and CDR2 is YSLEER. This CDR3 comprises 15 residues. CDR3 residues: CASSQVGRGAYEAFF. DNA for the CDR3: TGCGCCAGCAGCCAAGTTGGACGAGGGGCCTATGAAGCTTTCTTT.

The genes are TRBV29-1 and TRBJ1-4, with TRBD1 matching 7 bases. V trimming: 7 bases; J trimming: 0 bases; junction bases outside the gene matches: 5. The CDR3 has 14 amino acids. The germline CDR1 and CDR2 sequences are SQVTM and ANQGSEA. The CDR3 sequence: CSGRDSPTNEKLFF. The CDR3 DNA sequence: TGCAGCGGGCGGGACAGTCCAACTAATGAAAAACTGTTTTTT.